These T cell receptor beta chains were read from a single sample in a study of neurological immune-mediated disorders. Via MiXCR, TCRdb re-called the 5' RACE reads, giving one row per CDR3 protein. The table includes 65,000 to 75,000 distinct CDR3 sequences, about 5.1% detected once. Sequences were obtained from PBMCs. These receptors came from a woman between 70 and 85 years old with multiple sclerosis. CDR3s include the opening cysteine and the closing phenylalanine or tryptophan. D genes are given only for firm matches. Clone size appears in some rows only: once, few, many, or a class for an expanded clone.

v_gene	d_gene	len	j_gene	abundance	CDR3aa	CDR3nt
TRBV20-1	TRBD1	13	TRBJ2-7	many	CSAPRTGGREQYF	TGCAGTGCCCCACGGACAGGGGGCAGGGAGCAGTACTTC
TRBV6-2/TRBV6-3	TRBD1	14	TRBJ1-2	few	CASSRTGTGVGYTF	TGTGCCAGCAGTCGCACCGGGACAGGGGTTGGCTACACCTTC
TRBV20-1	TRBD2	14	TRBJ2-3	.	CSAPRGGVTDTQYF	TGCAGTGCCCCTCGGGGGGGCGTCACAGATACGCAGTATTTT
TRBV20-1	.	17	TRBJ1-6	many	CSARAHYQSSYNSPLHF	TGCAGTGCTAGAGCGCATTACCAGAGCTCCTATAATTCACCCCTCCACTTT
TRBV12-3/TRBV12-4	.	10	TRBJ2-1	.	CASTNNEQFF	TGTGCCAGTACAAACAATGAGCAGTTCTTC
TRBV2	TRBD2	16	TRBJ2-5	many	CASSPGLAGDQETQYF	TGTGCCAGCAGCCCCGGACTAGCGGGAGATCAAGAGACCCAGTACTTC
TRBV7-2	TRBD2	14	TRBJ2-3	many	CASSLSTSADTQYF	TGTGCCAGCAGCTTATCGACTAGCGCAGATACGCAGTATTTT
TRBV5-1	TRBD1	18	TRBJ1-1	.	CASSPSKLNGTGGTEAFF	TGCGCCAGCAGCCCTAGTAAATTAAACGGGACAGGGGGCACTGAAGCTTTCTTT
TRBV24-1	.	12	TRBJ2-1	many	CATSDLGREQFF	TGTGCCACCAGTGATTTGGGGCGTGAGCAGTTCTTC
TRBV6-5	.	14	TRBJ1-1	many	CASSFRQANTEAFF	TGTGCCAGCAGTTTCCGACAGGCGAACACTGAAGCTTTCTTT
TRBV9	.	14	TRBJ2-1	many	CASSVVGDDNEQFF	TGTGCCAGCAGCGTAGTTGGGGACGACAATGAGCAGTTCTTC
TRBV5-1	.	13	TRBJ1-1	many	CASSFPGVSEAFF	TGCGCCAGCAGCTTCCCCGGGGTCTCTGAAGCTTTCTTT
TRBV3-1	TRBD1	15	TRBJ1-1	many	CASSQGQAANTEAFF	TGTGCCAGCAGCCAGGGACAGGCAGCGAACACTGAAGCTTTCTTT
TRBV4-1	TRBD2	16	TRBJ2-3	.	CASSRGTSGGGNTQYF	TGCGCCAGCAGCCGTGGGACTAGCGGCGGGGGGAATACGCAGTATTTT
TRBV6-6	.	14	TRBJ2-2	many	CASSGNSNTGELFF	TGTGCCAGCAGTGGGAACAGTAACACCGGGGAGCTGTTTTTT
TRBV2	TRBD1	15	TRBJ2-5	many	CASSEERTGEETQYF	TGTGCCAGCAGTGAAGAGCGGACAGGGGAAGAGACCCAGTACTTC
TRBV7-2	.	15	TRBJ2-7	many	CASSLRIQEVLPSDF	TGTGCCAGCAGCTTGAGGATCCAGGAAGTCTTGCCTTCGGACTTC
TRBV7-7	TRBD2	14	TRBJ2-5	.	CASGAGGPGETQYF	TGTGCCAGCGGAGCGGGAGGGCCGGGAGAGACCCAGTACTTC
TRBV3-1	TRBD1	13	TRBJ2-5	many	CASSQTGEETQYF	TGTGCCAGCAGCCAGACAGGGGAAGAGACCCAGTACTTC
TRBV7-2	.	19	TRBJ2-2	many	CASSLRPMTISANTGELFF	TGTGCCAGCAGCTTAAGGCCTATGACTATAAGTGCGAACACCGGGGAGCTGTTTTTT
TRBV12-3/TRBV12-4	TRBD1	13	TRBJ1-1	many	CASSITGGGEAFF	TGTGCCAGCAGTATAACAGGGGGCGGTGAAGCTTTCTTT
TRBV10-3	.	17	TRBJ1-5	many	CAISESTPGRGGQPQHF	TGTGCCATCAGTGAGTCGACTCCGGGGAGGGGAGGGCAGCCCCAGCATTTT
TRBV7-9	.	15	TRBJ1-1	.	CASSPRVGPRTEAFF	TGTGCCAGCAGCCCCCGGGTAGGCCCAAGGACTGAAGCTTTCTTT
TRBV6-5	.	11	TRBJ2-1	many	CASSYRDEQFF	TGTGCCAGCAGTTACAGGGATGAGCAGTTCTTC
TRBV7-3	TRBD2	17	TRBJ2-1	many	CASSLKGGGTSGYEQFF	TGTGCCAGCAGCTTAAAAGGTGGGGGGACTAGCGGGTATGAGCAGTTCTTC
TRBV5-1	.	15	TRBJ1-4	many	CASSLNTGYNEKLFF	TGCGCCAGCAGCTTAAACACGGGCTATAATGAAAAACTGTTTTTT
TRBV10-2	TRBD2	15	TRBJ2-1	few	CASSPWTSGSDEQFF	TGCGCCAGCAGTCCTTGGACTAGCGGGAGCGATGAGCAGTTCTTC
TRBV9	.	14	TRBJ2-5	many	CASSSGLSRETQYF	TGTGCCAGCAGCTCCGGACTATCCAGGGAGACCCAGTACTTC
TRBV7-2	TRBD2	16	TRBJ2-3	many	CASSRTSGSGTDTQYF	TGTGCCAGCAGCAGGACTAGCGGGAGTGGCACAGATACGCAGTATTTT
TRBV7-2	TRBD2	16	TRBJ2-1	many	CASSYSGTLPYNEQFF	TGTGCCAGCAGCTATAGCGGGACTCTTCCCTACAATGAGCAGTTCTTC
TRBV15	.	13	TRBJ1-1	many	CATSKHRETEAFF	TGTGCCACCAGCAAGCACAGGGAAACTGAAGCTTTCTTT
TRBV9	.	14	TRBJ1-6	many	CASSVTDVSSPLHF	TGTGCCAGCAGCGTAACAGACGTGTCTTCACCCCTCCACTTT
TRBV29-1	TRBD1	18	TRBJ1-2	.	CSVEPRTGQTKSSYGYTF	TGCAGCGTTGAACCCAGGACGGGACAGACAAAATCCTCCTATGGCTACACCTTC
TRBV7-2	TRBD2	16	TRBJ2-7	many	CASSLRLAGSHGEQYF	TGTGCCAGCAGCTTAAGGTTAGCGGGATCCCACGGGGAGCAGTACTTC